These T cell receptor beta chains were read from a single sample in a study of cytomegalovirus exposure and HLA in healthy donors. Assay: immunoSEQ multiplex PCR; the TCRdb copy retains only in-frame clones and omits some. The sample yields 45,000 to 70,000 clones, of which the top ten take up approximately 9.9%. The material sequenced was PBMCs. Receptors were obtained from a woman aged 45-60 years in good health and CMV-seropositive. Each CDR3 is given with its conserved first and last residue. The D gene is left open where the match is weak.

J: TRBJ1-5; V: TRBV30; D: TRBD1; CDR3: CAWRKPGGSNQPQHF; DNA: TGTGCCTGGCGTAAGCCAGGGGGCAGCAATCAGCCCCAGCATTTT
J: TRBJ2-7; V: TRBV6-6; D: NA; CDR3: CASSYSEGWSSYEQYF; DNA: TGTGCCAGCAGTTATTCAGAAGGTTGGAGCTCCTACGAGCAGTACTTC
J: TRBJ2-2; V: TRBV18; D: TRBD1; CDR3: CASSPGQGAIGELFF; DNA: TGTGCCAGCTCACCGGGACAGGGGGCGATCGGGGAGCTGTTTTTT
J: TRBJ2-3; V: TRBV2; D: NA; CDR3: CASSEPLRGDTQYF; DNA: TGTGCCAGCAGTGAACCACTCCGGGGGGATACGCAGTATTTT
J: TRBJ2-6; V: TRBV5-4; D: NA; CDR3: CASSLPGFSGANVLTF; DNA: TGTGCCAGCAGCTTGCCAGGGTTCTCTGGGGCCAACGTCCTGACTTTC
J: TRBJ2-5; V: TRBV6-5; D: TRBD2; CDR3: CASSSSSGRAETQYF; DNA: TGTGCCAGCAGCTCCAGTAGCGGGAGAGCAGAGACCCAGTACTTC
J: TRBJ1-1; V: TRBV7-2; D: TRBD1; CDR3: CASSLGQGRAFF; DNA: TGTGCCAGCAGCTTAGGACAGGGGCGAGCTTTCTTT
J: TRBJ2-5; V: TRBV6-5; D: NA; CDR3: CASSFLGGAETQYF; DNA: TGTGCCAGCAGTTTCCTTGGGGGCGCAGAGACCCAGTACTTC
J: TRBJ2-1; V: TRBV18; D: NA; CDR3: CAAGAHNEQFF; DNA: TGTGCCGCAGGGGCCCACAATGAGCAGTTCTTC
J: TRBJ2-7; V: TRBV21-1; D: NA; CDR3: CASSKDVAGGSYEQYF; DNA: NA
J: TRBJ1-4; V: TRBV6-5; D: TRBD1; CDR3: CASSWTGTNEKLFF; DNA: TGTGCCAGCAGCTGGACAGGGACTAATGAAAAACTGTTTTTT
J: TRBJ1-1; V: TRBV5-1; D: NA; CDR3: CASSFRGTGGTEAFF; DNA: TGCGCCAGCAGCTTCCGGGGGACTGGTGGCACTGAAGCTTTCTTT
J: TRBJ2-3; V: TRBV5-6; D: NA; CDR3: CASSLDRDTQYF; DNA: TGTGCCAGCAGCTTGGACAGAGATACGCAGTATTTT
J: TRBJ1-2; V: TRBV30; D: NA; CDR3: CAWVGDSGGYTF; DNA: TGTGCCTGGGTTGGGGACTCGGGTGGCTACACCTTC
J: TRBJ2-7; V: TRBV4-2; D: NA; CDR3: CASSHPSGTGEQYF; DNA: TGTGCCAGCAGCCACCCTAGCGGGACAGGCGAGCAGTACTTC
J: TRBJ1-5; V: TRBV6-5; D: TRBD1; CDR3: CASSSDRGQPQHF; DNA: TGTGCCAGCAGTTCCGACAGGGGGCAGCCCCAGCATTTT
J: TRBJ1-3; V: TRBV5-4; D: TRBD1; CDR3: CASSLAGTVSGNTIYF; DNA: TGTGCCAGCAGCTTGGCCGGGACAGTCTCTGGAAACACCATATATTTT
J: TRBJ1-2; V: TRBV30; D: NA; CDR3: CAWNTERQSGYTF; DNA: TGTGCCTGGAATACGGAGCGACAGAGTGGCTACACCTTC
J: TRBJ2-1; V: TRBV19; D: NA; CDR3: CASTRSDNSYNEQFF; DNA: TGTGCCAGTACCCGCTCAGACAACTCCTACAATGAGCAGTTCTTC
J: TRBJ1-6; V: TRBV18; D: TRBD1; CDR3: CASSDRGISYNSPLHF; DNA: TGTGCCAGCTCAGACAGGGGGATCTCCTATAATTCACCCCTCCACTTT
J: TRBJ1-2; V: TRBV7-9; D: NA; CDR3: CASSHSTDSLAYGYTF; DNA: TGTGCCAGCAGCCATTCGACGGACAGCCTGGCCTATGGCTACACCTTC
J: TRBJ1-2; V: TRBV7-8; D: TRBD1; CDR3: CASSPGTGGGYGYTF; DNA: TGTGCCAGCAGCCCGGGGACAGGGGGCGGCTATGGCTACACCTTC
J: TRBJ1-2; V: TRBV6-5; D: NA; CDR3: CASSYNNMDGYTF; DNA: TGTGCCAGCAGTTACAACAACATGGATGGCTACACCTTC
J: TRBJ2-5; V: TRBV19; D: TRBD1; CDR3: CASSRGTGLETQYF; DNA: TGTGCCAGTAGTAGGGGGACAGGGCTAGAGACCCAGTACTTC